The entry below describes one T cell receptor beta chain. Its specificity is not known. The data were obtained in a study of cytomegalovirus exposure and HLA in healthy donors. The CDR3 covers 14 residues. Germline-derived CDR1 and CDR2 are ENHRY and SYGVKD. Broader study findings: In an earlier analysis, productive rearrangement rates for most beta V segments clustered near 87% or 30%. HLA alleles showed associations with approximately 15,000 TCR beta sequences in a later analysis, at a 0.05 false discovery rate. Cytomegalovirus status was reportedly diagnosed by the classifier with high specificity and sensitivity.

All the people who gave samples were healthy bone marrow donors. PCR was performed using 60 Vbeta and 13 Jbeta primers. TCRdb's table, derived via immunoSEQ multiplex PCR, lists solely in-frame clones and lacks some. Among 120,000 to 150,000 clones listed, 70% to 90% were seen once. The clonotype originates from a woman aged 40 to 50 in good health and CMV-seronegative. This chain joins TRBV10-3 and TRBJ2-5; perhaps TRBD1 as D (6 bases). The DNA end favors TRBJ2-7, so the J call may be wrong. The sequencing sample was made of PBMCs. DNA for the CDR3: TGTGCCATCAGCGCCGGGACACTCTCCTACGAGCAGTACTTC. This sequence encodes CAISAGTLSYEQYF.